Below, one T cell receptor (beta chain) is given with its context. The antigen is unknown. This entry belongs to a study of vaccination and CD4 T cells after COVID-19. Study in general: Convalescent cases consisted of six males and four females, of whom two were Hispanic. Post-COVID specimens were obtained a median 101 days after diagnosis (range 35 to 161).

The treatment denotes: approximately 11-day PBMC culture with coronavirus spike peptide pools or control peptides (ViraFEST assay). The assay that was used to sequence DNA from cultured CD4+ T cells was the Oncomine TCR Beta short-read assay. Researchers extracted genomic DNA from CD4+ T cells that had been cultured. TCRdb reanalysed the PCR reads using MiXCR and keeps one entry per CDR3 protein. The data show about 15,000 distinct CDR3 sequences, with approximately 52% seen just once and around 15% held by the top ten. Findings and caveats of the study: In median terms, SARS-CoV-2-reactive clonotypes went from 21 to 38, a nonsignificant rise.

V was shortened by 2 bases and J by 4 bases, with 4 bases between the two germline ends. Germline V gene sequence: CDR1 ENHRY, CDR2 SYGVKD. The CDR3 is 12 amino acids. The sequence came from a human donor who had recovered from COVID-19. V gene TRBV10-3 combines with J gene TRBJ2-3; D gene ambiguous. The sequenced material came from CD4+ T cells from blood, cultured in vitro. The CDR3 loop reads CAISEQADTQYF. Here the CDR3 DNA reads TGTGCCATCAGTGAGCAAGCAGATACGCAGTATTTT.